This T cell receptor beta chain was identified during a study of cytomegalovirus exposure and HLA in healthy donors. Study observations and caveats: In a later analysis, HLA-associated beta chains showed higher expansion and lower generation probabilities than comparable chains. Beyond CMV serostatus, there was no information to go on about immune exposure. There were reportedly fewer N-insertions in an Asian-associated ancestry cluster than the approximately 640-donor mean, in a later analysis. A few CMV-associated chains were confirmed in vitro to be specific for CMV antigens.

The PCR used 60 Vbeta and 13 Jbeta primers. TCRdb keeps only in-frame clones here, not all; method: immunoSEQ multiplex PCR. The top ten clones hold 3% to 4% of a sample with under 150,000 clones, 75% to 90% of them seen once. The CDR3 loop spans 13 amino acids. The junction had 4 bases not matched to a gene; V was cut back by 8 bases and J by 4 bases. Germline CDR1 KGHSH, CDR2 LQKENI. Of note for this clone: Its antigen remains unknown.

Sequenced sample: PBMCs. The source is a woman aged 40 to 50 in good health and CMV-seronegative. V is TRBV18 and J is TRBJ1-4; 7 bases agree with TRBD1. The DNA for the CDR3 is TGTGCCAGCCGGGGACAGCTTAATGAAAAACTGTTTTTT. Translated: CASRGQLNEKLFF.